This is a list of T cell receptor beta chains from one sample in a study of T cells in Graves' hyperthyroidism and ophthalmopathy. TCRdb independently ran MiXCR on the multiplex PCR reads; one entry per CDR3 protein. The sample has about 840,000 distinct CDR3 sequences; 35% to 45% are singletons. Sequenced sample: blood. Receptors were obtained from a man between 18 and 29 years old with Graves' hyperthyroidism. The CDR3 runs from the conserved cysteine through the conserved F or W. Each record gives: clone size, V gene, J gene, D gene, CDR3 DNA, CDR3 protein. D genes are given only for firm matches. Size values are once, few and many counts, or a class for expanded clones, and some rows have none.

.,TRBV20-1,TRBJ1-4,.,TGCAGTGCTCCTCAGGGTCGGGAGGAAAAACTGTTTTTT,CSAPQGREEKLFF
.,TRBV2,TRBJ1-6,.,TGTGCCAGACAGGACAGCTCCTATAATTCACCCCTCCACTTT,CARQDSSYNSPLHF
medium-sized,TRBV7-2,TRBJ2-5,.,TGTGCCAGCAGCTTAGAGGGTGGGCAGACCCAGTACTTC,CASSLEGGQTQYF
once,TRBV7-2,TRBJ2-2,.,TGTGCCAGCAGCTTAGATCCAGGGGTGGCCGGGGAGCTGTTTTTT,CASSLDPGVAGELFF
many,TRBV7-2,TRBJ2-2,.,TGTGCCAGCAGCTTAGCCTCGGTAGCGGCCGGGGAGCTGTTTTTT,CASSLASVAAGELFF
once,TRBV7-9,TRBJ2-5,TRBD1,TGCGCCAGCAGCCAGTACCAGCCCTCGGACAGGGGAGAGACCCAGTACTTC,CASSQYQPSDRGETQYF
many,TRBV7-2,TRBJ2-7,.,TGTGCCAGCAGCTTGGAGAGCGAGCAGTACTTC,CASSLESEQYF
.,TRBV11-1,TRBJ2-1,TRBD2,TGTGCCAGCAGCCAAAGGGGAGCGGGGGGGCAGGGTGAGCAGTTCTTC,CASSQRGAGGQGEQFF
.,TRBV20-1,TRBJ1-2,TRBD1,TGCAGTGCTAGAGAGACAGGGGGCCGGAATGGCTACACCTTC,CSARETGGRNGYTF
.,TRBV7-9,TRBJ2-7,.,TGTGTAGGCAGCTTGGGGGCCTACGAGCAGTACTTC,CVGSLGAYEQYF
many,TRBV7-9,TRBJ1-2,.,TGTGCCAGCAGCTTAGGGACAACGGATGGCTACACCTTC,CASSLGTTDGYTF
many,TRBV29-1,TRBJ1-4,TRBD1,TGCAGCGCCGGGACAGGGAGGGATGAAAAACTGTTTTTT,CSAGTGRDEKLFF
few,TRBV7-8,TRBJ1-4,TRBD1,TGTGCCAGCAGCTTAGACGACAGGGCGGGGTATGAAAAACTGTTTTTT,CASSLDDRAGYEKLFF
.,TRBV10-3,TRBJ1-6,TRBD1,TGTGCCATCAGTAGGGACAGGGGCTCACCCCTCCACTTT,CAISRDRGSPLHF
.,TRBV7-9,TRBJ2-7,.,TGTGCCAGCAGCTTGTCGGTACTTAGCTCCTACGAGCAGTACTTC,CASSLSVLSSYEQYF
many,TRBV9,TRBJ1-1,.,TGTGCCAGCAGCTTGGGACTTGTGAACACTGAAGCTTTCTTT,CASSLGLVNTEAFF
.,TRBV6-5,TRBJ2-7,.,TGTGCCAGCAGCCAGGGACGGTATGGGCAGTACTTC,CASSQGRYGQYF
.,TRBV11-2,TRBJ1-1,.,TGTGCCAGCAGCTCCACGTTCGGGCCCACTGAAGCTTTCTTT,CASSSTFGPTEAFF
.,TRBV2,TRBJ2-6,.,TGTGCCAGCACCACTTCCCCGCCTGGGGCCAACGTCCTGACTTTC,CASTTSPPGANVLTF
many,TRBV10-3,TRBJ1-2,.,TGTGCCATCAGTGAGTCGGGGAAGGGCTCTAACTATGGCTACACCTTC,CAISESGKGSNYGYTF
.,TRBV4-1,TRBJ2-5,.,TGCGCCAGCAGCTCAGGGGAATTGGAGACCCAGTACTTC,CASSSGELETQYF
many,TRBV29-1,TRBJ1-4,TRBD1,TGCAGCGCTCGGCCAGGGGGCTCGACTAATGAAAAACTGTTTTTT,CSARPGGSTNEKLFF
.,TRBV5-1,TRBJ1-5,TRBD1,TGCGCCAGCAGCTTGGGGGTAGGGACAGAACAGCCCCAGCATTTT,CASSLGVGTEQPQHF
few,TRBV20-1,TRBJ2-5,TRBD2,TGCAGTGCTATAACGCCTAGCGGGAGGGCCCGAGAGACCCAGTACTTC,CSAITPSGRARETQYF
.,TRBV5-4,TRBJ2-2,TRBD1,TGTGCCAGCAGTTCCGGACAGGGGACGGACACCGGGGAGCTGTTTTTT,CASSSGQGTDTGELFF
.,TRBV9,TRBJ2-7,.,TGTGCCAGCAGCGTAGGTCCTAACCCCTACGAGCAGTACTTC,CASSVGPNPYEQYF
.,TRBV15,TRBJ1-2,.,TGTGCCACCAGCAGAGATCTCGTCGGGTACTACACCTTC,CATSRDLVGYYTF
many,TRBV10-3,TRBJ2-5,TRBD2,TGTGCCATCAGTGAGCCTAGCGGGGGGCAAGAGACCCAGTACTTC,CAISEPSGGQETQYF
many,TRBV9,TRBJ1-1,TRBD1,TGTGCCAGCAGCGTGACAGGGGCGACTGAAGCTTTCTTT,CASSVTGATEAFF
.,TRBV2,TRBJ1-5,.,TGTGCCAGCAGTGGAGTCGCAAGTAGCATTGACGAAGCCCAGCATTTT,CASSGVASSIDEAQHF
few,TRBV20-1,TRBJ2-7,.,TGCAGTGCTAGTCAGTTCCGGGGGATTAGGTCCTACGAGCAGTACTTC,CSASQFRGIRSYEQYF
few,TRBV4-1,TRBJ1-5,.,TGCGCCAGCAGCAACGGACAAACCAACAATCAGCCCCAGCATTTT,CASSNGQTNNQPQHF
.,TRBV12-3/TRBV12-4,TRBJ1-5,TRBD1,TGTGCCAGCTCAGACAGGGCACTCCAGCCCCAGCATTTT,CASSDRALQPQHF
.,TRBV6-5,TRBJ1-6,.,TGTGCCAGCAGTAGGACCTGGCGGGATTCACCCCTCCACTTT,CASSRTWRDSPLHF
many,TRBV20-1,TRBJ1-1,.,TGCAGTGCTAGAGACTTTGGCACCATAACTGAAGCTTTCTTT,CSARDFGTITEAFF